The clone carrying this T cell receptor beta chain was detected only once. The CDR3 spans 13 residues. The germline V gene has CDR1 ENHRY and CDR2 SYGVKD. The V gene end was trimmed by 7 bases and the J gene end by 8 bases; junction bases not matched to a gene: 4. Authors' methods: Amplification from reference gene primers served as the basis for estimated nucleated cell counts. Method: immunoSEQ multiplex PCR; TCRdb's copy keeps in-frame clones and lacks some. That table is the source of V, J and clone size, and D and trimming were worked out from the DNA. Of about 220,000 clones detected, roughly four fifths appear once; the ten largest clones hold approximately 2.5%. The sample comes from a study of blood T cell repertoires in COVID-19. On the study more broadly: COVID-19 samples, acute and convalescent, were from the United States, Italy and Spain. PBMCs, B-cell-depleted T cells, or T cells were the source of the cDNA or gDNA that made up the material.

This chain joins TRBV10-3 and TRBJ1-6, with 8 nucleotides matching TRBD1. The source of this sequence is a woman aged 55-69 years with acute or convalescent COVID-19. The sequencing sample was made of peripheral blood. The CDR3 DNA reads as TGTGCCATCACGGGGACAGGAGATTCACCCCTCCACTTT. Translation gives CAITGTGDSPLHF.